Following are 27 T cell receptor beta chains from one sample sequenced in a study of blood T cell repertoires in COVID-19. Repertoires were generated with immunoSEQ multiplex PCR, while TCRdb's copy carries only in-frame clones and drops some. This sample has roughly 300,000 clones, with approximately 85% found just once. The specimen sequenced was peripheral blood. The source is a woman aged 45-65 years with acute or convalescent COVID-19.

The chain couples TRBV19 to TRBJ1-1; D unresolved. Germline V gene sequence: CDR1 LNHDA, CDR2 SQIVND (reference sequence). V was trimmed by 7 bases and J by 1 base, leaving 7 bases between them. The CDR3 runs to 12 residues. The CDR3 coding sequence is TGTGCCAGTATGGTCAGGAACACTGAAGCTTTCTTT. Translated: CASMVRNTEAFF.

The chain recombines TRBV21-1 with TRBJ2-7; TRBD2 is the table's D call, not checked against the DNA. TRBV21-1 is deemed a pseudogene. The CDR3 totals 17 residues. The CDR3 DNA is TGTGCCAGCAGCAAAGTTCTCCGACTAGCGGGATCCTACGAGCAGTACTTC. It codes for CASSKVLRLAGSYEQYF.

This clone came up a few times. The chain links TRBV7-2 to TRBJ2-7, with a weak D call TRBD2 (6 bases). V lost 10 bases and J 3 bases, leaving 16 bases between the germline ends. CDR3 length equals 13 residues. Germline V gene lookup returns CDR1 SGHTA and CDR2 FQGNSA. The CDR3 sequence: CAIASANFYEQYF. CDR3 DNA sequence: TGTGCCATAGCTAGCGCGAACTTCTACGAGCAGTACTTC. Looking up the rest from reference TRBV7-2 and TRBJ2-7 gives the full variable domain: GAGVSQSPSNKVTEKGKDVELRCDPISGHTALYWYRQSLGQGLEFLIYFQGNSAPDKSGLPSDRFSAERTGGSVSTLTIQRTQQEDSAVYLCAIASANFYEQYFGPGTRLTVT.

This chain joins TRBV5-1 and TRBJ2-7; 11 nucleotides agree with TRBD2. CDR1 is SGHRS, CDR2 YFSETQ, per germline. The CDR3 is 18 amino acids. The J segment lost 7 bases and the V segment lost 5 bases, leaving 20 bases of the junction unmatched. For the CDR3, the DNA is TGCGCCAGCAGTCGGGACAGGACTAGACTAGCGGGATCGGGGGAGCAGTACTTC. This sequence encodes CASSRDRTRLAGSGEQYF.

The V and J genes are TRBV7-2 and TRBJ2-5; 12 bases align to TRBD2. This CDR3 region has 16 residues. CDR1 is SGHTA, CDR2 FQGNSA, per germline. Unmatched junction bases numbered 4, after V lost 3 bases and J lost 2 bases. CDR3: CASSFIGLAGQETQYF. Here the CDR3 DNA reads TGTGCCAGCAGCTTTATTGGACTAGCGGGACAAGAGACCCAGTACTTC.

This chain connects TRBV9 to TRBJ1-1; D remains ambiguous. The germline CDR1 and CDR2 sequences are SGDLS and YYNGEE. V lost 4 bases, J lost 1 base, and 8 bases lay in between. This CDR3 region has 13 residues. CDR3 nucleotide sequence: TGTGCCAGCAGCACCGACACGAACACTGAAGCTTTCTTT. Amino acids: CASSTDTNTEAFF.

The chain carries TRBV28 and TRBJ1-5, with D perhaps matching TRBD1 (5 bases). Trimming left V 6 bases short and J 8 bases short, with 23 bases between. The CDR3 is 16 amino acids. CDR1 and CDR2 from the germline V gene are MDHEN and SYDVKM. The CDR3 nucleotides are TGTGCCAGCAGCCCACCGAACGGGGCGGGATTGAAGCCCCAGCATTTT. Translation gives CASSPPNGAGLKPQHF.

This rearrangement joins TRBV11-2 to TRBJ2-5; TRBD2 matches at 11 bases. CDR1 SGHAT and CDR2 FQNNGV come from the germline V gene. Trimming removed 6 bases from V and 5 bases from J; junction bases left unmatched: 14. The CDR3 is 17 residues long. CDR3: CASRTGTSGSREETQYF. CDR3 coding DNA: TGTGCCAGCAGAACCGGGACTAGCGGTTCTCGTGAGGAGACCCAGTACTTC.

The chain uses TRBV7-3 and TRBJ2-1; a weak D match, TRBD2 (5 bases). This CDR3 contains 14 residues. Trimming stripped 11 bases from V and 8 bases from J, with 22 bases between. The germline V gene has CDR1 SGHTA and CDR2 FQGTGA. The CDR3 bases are TGTGCCTCCTCTCTAAGTCCTGGGAGCGATGAGCAGTTCTTC. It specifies CASSLSPGSDEQFF.

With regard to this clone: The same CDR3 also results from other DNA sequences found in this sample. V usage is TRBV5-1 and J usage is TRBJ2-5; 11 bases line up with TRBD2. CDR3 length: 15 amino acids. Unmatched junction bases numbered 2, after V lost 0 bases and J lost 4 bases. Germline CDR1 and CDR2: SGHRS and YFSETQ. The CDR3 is CASSLGTSGLETQYF. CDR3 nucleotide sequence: TGCGCCAGCAGCTTGGGGACTAGCGGGTTAGAGACCCAGTACTTC.

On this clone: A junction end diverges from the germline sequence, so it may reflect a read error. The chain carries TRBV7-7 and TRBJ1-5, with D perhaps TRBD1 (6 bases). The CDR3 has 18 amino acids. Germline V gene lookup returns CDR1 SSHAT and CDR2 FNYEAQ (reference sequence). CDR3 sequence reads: CASSLARTARLSNQPQHF. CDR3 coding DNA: TGTGCTAGCAGCTTAGCGCGGACAGCCAGGCTTAGCAATCAGCCCCAGCATTTT.

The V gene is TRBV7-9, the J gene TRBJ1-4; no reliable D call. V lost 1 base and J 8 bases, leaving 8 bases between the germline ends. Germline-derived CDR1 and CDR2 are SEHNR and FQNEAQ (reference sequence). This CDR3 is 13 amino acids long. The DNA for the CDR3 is TGTGCCAGCAGCTTAGATCGAGAGGAAAAACTGTTTTTT. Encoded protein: CASSLDREEKLFF.

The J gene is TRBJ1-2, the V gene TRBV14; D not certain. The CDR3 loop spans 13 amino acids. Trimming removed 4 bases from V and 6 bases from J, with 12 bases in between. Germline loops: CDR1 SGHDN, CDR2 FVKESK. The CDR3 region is CASSPLRTHGYTF. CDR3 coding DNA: TGTGCCAGCAGCCCACTAAGGACTCATGGCTACACCTTC.

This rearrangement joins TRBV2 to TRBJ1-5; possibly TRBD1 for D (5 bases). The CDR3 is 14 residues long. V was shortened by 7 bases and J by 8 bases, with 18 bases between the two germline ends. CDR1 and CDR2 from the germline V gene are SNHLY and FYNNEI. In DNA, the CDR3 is TGTGCCAGCAACAACCCCCTATGGGGGGAGCCCCAGCATTTT. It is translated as CASNNPLWGEPQHF.

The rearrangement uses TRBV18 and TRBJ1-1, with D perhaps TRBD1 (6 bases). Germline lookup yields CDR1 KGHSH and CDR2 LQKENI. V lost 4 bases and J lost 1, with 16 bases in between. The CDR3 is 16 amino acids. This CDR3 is CASSRTGTRPNTEAFF. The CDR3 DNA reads TGTGCCAGCTCACGTACCGGGACAAGACCGAACACTGAAGCTTTCTTT.

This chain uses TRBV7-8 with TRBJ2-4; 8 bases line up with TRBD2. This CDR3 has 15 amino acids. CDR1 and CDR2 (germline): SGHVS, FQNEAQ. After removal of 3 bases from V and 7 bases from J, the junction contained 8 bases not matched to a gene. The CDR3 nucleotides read TGTGCCAGCAGCTTTAGGAGCGGGGGCCGGAACATTCAGTACTTC. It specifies CASSFRSGGRNIQYF.

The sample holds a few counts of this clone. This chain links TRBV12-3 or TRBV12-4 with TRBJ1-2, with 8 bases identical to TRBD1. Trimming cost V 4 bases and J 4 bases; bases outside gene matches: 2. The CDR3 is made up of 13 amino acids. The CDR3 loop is CASSSDRVYGYTF. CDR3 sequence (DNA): TGTGCCAGCAGTTCGGACAGGGTCTATGGCTACACCTTC.

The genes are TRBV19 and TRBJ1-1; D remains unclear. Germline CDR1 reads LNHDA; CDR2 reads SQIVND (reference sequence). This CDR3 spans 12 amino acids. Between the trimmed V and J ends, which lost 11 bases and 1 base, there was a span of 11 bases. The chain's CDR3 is CAVRTGNTEAFF. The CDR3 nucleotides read TGTGCCGTTCGAACGGGGAACACTGAAGCTTTCTTT.

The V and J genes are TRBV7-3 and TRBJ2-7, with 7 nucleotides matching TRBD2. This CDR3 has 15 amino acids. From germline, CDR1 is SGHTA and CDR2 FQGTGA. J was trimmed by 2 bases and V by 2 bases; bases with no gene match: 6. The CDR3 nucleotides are TGTGCCAGCAGCTTATTTGGCGGGAGCGCCTACGAGCAGTACTTC. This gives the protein CASSLFGGSAYEQYF.

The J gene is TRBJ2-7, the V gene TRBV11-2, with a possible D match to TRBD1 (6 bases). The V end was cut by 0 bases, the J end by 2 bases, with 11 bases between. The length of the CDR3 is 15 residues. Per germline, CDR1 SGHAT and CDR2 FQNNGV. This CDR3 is CASSLEGAPPYEQYF. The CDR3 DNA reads TGTGCCAGCAGCTTAGAGGGGGCGCCACCCTACGAGCAGTACTTC. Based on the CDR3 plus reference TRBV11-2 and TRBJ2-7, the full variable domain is EAGVAQSPRYKIIEKRQSVAFWCNPISGHATLYWYQQILGQGPKLLIQFQNNGVVDDSQLPKDRFSAERLKGVDSTLKIQPAKLEDSAVYLCASSLEGAPPYEQYFGPGTRLTVT.

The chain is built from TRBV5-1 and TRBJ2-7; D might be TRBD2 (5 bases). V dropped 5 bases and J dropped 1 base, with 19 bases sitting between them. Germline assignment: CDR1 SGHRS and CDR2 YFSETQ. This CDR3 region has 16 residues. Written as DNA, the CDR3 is TGCGCCAGCAGACGTGGGAGCACAGATTCGTCCTACGAGCAGTACTTC. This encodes CASRRGSTDSSYEQYF.

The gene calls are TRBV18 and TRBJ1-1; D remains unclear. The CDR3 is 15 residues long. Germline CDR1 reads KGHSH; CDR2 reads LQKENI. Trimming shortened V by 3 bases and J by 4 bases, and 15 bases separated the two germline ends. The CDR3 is CASSPSGNVGTEAFF. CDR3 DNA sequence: TGTGCCAGCTCACCGAGCGGGAATGTAGGCACTGAAGCTTTCTTT.

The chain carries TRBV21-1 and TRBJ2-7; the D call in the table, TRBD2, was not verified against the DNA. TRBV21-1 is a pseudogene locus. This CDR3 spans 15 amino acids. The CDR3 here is CASSNLRDHSYEQYF. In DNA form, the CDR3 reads TGTGCCAGCAGCAATTTGCGGGACCACTCCTACGAGCAGTACTTC.

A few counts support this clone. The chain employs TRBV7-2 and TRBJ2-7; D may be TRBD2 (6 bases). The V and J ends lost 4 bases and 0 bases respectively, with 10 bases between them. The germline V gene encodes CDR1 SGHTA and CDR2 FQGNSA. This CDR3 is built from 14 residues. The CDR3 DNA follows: TGTGCCAGCAGCTACCCCGGGGGCTCCTACGAGCAGTACTTC. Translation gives CASSYPGGSYEQYF. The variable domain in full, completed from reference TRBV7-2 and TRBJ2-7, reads GAGVSQSPSNKVTEKGKDVELRCDPISGHTALYWYRQSLGQGLEFLIYFQGNSAPDKSGLPSDRFSAERTGGSVSTLTIQRTQQEDSAVYLCASSYPGGSYEQYFGPGTRLTVT.

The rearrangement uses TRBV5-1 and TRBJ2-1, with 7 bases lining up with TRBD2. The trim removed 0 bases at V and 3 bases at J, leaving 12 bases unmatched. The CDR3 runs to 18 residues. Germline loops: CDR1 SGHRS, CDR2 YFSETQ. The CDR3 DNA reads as TGCGCCAGCAGCTTGGCGGGGAGTAGCGGGTCCAGCTACAATGAGCAGTTCTTC. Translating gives CASSLAGSSGSSYNEQFF.

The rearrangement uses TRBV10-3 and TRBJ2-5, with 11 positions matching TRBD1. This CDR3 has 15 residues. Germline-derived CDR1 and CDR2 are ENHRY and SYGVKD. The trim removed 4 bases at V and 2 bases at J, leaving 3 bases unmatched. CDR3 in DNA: TGTGCCATCAGTGGGGACAGGGGGGGACAAGAGACCCAGTACTTC. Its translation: CAISGDRGGQETQYF.

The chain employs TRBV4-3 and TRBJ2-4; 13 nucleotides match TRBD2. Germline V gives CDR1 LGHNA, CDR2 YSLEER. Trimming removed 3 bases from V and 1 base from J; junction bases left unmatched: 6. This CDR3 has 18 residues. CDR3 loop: CASSQQLAGGPAKNIQYF. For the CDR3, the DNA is TGCGCCAGCAGCCAGCAACTAGCGGGAGGGCCTGCCAAAAACATTCAGTACTTC.